The T cell receptor beta chain under discussion was sequenced for a study of blood T cell repertoires in COVID-19. Participants were aged about 18 to 90 years, lived in around 22 US areas, and enrolled virtually. Membership in each cohort depended on participant-reported clinical history. Cohort 3 donors counted as recovered after two negative PCRs, clearance, or resolved symptoms. Libraries were prepared by immunoSEQ multiplex PCR; TCRdb keeps only in-frame clonotypes and omits some of them. The sample has fewer than 500,000 clones; around 91% are singletons. The CDR3 has 17 amino acids. V dropped 4 bases and J dropped 2; count of bases not matched to a gene: 8. Germline CDR1 and CDR2: KGHDR and SFDVKD.

The source is a man aged 25 to 45 who had recovered from COVID-19. The genes are TRBV24-1 and TRBJ2-3; TRBD1 matches 10 bases. The source material was PBMCs or T cells enriched from blood (not recorded which). The CDR3 bases are TGTGCCACCAGTGAAGCCCGACAGGGGGCAACCACAGATACGCAGTATTTT. It codes for CATSEARQGATTDTQYF.